The rows below give T cell receptor beta chains drawn from one sample of a study of cytomegalovirus exposure and HLA in healthy donors. Sequencing was performed with immunoSEQ multiplex PCR; in TCRdb, only in-frame clones are kept and a portion is missing. The sample records over 150,000 clones, about 77% being singletons. Specimen: PBMCs. All receptors derive from a woman aged 25 to 39 in good health and CMV-seronegative. The CDR3 runs from the conserved cysteine through the conserved F or W. A D gene is named only where the DNA matches it firmly. Clone size is shown for a subset of rows, as once, few, many or a class of expanded clone.

CDR3nt: TGTGCCAGCAGCTGGCCCGGGACAGGGGACACTGAAGCTTTCTTT; CDR3aa: CASSWPGTGDTEAFF; abundance: few; d_gene: TRBD1; j_gene: TRBJ1-1; v_gene: TRBV7-9
CDR3nt: TGCAGCGTCCTCGGACAGGGCAATCAGCCCCAGCATTTT; CDR3aa: CSVLGQGNQPQHF; abundance: few; d_gene: TRBD1; j_gene: TRBJ1-5; v_gene: TRBV29-1
CDR3nt: TGCGCCAGCAGTGAGTGGAAGACAGCCGAGCAGTACTTC; CDR3aa: CASSEWKTAEQYF; abundance: .; d_gene: .; j_gene: TRBJ2-7; v_gene: TRBV10-1
CDR3nt: TGTGCCAGCTTCGGAATCGGAGCATCTTCCACTGAAGCTTTCTTT; CDR3aa: CASFGIGASSTEAFF; abundance: .; d_gene: .; j_gene: TRBJ1-1; v_gene: TRBV28
CDR3nt: TGTGCCAGCAGCTTCTCGAGGGCCTCAGGGAGGGATGAGCAGTTCTTC; CDR3aa: CASSFSRASGRDEQFF; abundance: .; d_gene: TRBD2; j_gene: TRBJ2-1; v_gene: TRBV5-6
CDR3nt: TGCGCCAGCACCCATTATGGGGGGGGAGGCCTCAGCACTGAAGCTTTCTTT; CDR3aa: CASTHYGGGGLSTEAFF; abundance: .; d_gene: .; j_gene: TRBJ1-1; v_gene: TRBV5-1
CDR3nt: TGTGCCACCAGCAGAGATCCCCGACAGCCCTATGGCTACCCCTTC; CDR3aa: CATSRDPRQPYGYPF; abundance: .; d_gene: .; j_gene: TRBJ1-2; v_gene: TRBV15
CDR3nt: TGTGCCTGGAGTAGGACGGGAGGGCTCCATGAGCAGTTCTTC; CDR3aa: CAWSRTGGLHEQFF; abundance: .; d_gene: TRBD2; j_gene: TRBJ2-1; v_gene: TRBV30
CDR3nt: TGTGCCAGCAGCGTAGGAATAACTAGCGGGGACTACGAGCAGTACTTC; CDR3aa: CASSVGITSGDYEQYF; abundance: .; d_gene: TRBD2; j_gene: TRBJ2-7; v_gene: TRBV9
CDR3nt: TGCAGCGTCCGGGACTCGGTCTACACAGATACGCAGTATTTT; CDR3aa: CSVRDSVYTDTQYF; abundance: .; d_gene: .; j_gene: TRBJ2-3; v_gene: TRBV29-1
CDR3nt: TGCGCCAGCAGCCAAGGAGGGGGCTTAGTCACTGAAGCTTTCTTT; CDR3aa: CASSQGGGLVTEAFF; abundance: few; d_gene: TRBD1; j_gene: TRBJ1-1; v_gene: TRBV4-1
CDR3nt: TGTGCCAGCAGTTTATTCGCGGAGGTGGGGTTGGTCTTC; CDR3aa: CASSLFAEVGLVF; abundance: .; d_gene: .; j_gene: TRBJ2-1; v_gene: TRBV28
CDR3nt: TGTGCCAGCAGCTCCCTCCCGGGAGGGACTGAAGCTTTCTTT; CDR3aa: CASSSLPGGTEAFF; abundance: once; d_gene: .; j_gene: TRBJ1-1; v_gene: TRBV7-8
CDR3nt: TGTGCCAGCAGTTTAGAGGGGGCTGGTGAGCAGTTCTTC; CDR3aa: CASSLEGAGEQFF; abundance: .; d_gene: TRBD1; j_gene: TRBJ2-1; v_gene: TRBV27
CDR3nt: TGTGCCAGCAGCCAAGATTGGCAGATTTCCGTCCTGACTTTC; CDR3aa: CASSQDWQISVLTF; abundance: few; d_gene: .; j_gene: TRBJ2-6; v_gene: TRBV4-2
CDR3nt: TGCGCCAGCAGCCAAGCGGACAGGAGGAGCGGAGATACGCAGTATTTT; CDR3aa: CASSQADRRSGDTQYF; abundance: few; d_gene: TRBD1; j_gene: TRBJ2-3; v_gene: TRBV4-1
CDR3nt: TGTGCCAGCAGTGGGGGTTTGGGACAGGGGGCTTTGGGGCCCCAGCATTTT; CDR3aa: CASSGGLGQGALGPQHF; abundance: .; d_gene: TRBD1; j_gene: TRBJ1-5; v_gene: TRBV2
CDR3nt: TGCGCCAGCAGCTTGGGACAGGGGGCCTCTGGAAACACCATATATTTT; CDR3aa: CASSLGQGASGNTIYF; abundance: .; d_gene: TRBD1; j_gene: TRBJ1-3; v_gene: TRBV5-1
CDR3nt: TGTGCCAGTGGCAGTTTAGCGGGAGGGTTCTACGAGCAGTACTTC; CDR3aa: CASGSLAGGFYEQYF; abundance: .; d_gene: TRBD2; j_gene: TRBJ2-7; v_gene: TRBV19
CDR3nt: TGTGCCAGTAGTACGGGTTGGCATCAGCCCCAGCATTTT; CDR3aa: CASSTGWHQPQHF; abundance: few; d_gene: .; j_gene: TRBJ1-5; v_gene: TRBV19
CDR3nt: TGTGCCAGCTCACCATCCAGGGATCAAGCTTTCTTT; CDR3aa: CASSPSRDQAFF; abundance: .; d_gene: .; j_gene: TRBJ1-1; v_gene: TRBV18
CDR3nt: TGTGCCTGGAATGGCAGGGGGTACACTGAAGCTTTCTTT; CDR3aa: CAWNGRGYTEAFF; abundance: .; d_gene: TRBD1; j_gene: TRBJ1-1; v_gene: TRBV30
CDR3nt: TGTGCCAGCAATCCGGGACAGAACACTGAAGCTTTCTTT; CDR3aa: CASNPGQNTEAFF; abundance: once; d_gene: .; j_gene: TRBJ1-1; v_gene: TRBV6-1
CDR3nt: TGTGCCAGCAATAGGCTAGCGGGAGGGCCCTACAATGAGCAGTTCTTC; CDR3aa: CASNRLAGGPYNEQFF; abundance: .; d_gene: TRBD2; j_gene: TRBJ2-1; v_gene: TRBV2
CDR3nt: TGTGCCAGCAGTTGGACAGGAACCAAAAACATTCAGTACTTC; CDR3aa: CASSWTGTKNIQYF; abundance: .; d_gene: TRBD1; j_gene: TRBJ2-4; v_gene: TRBV27
CDR3nt: TGTGCCAGCAGTGACTCTGTGACAGGCCCAGATACGCAGTATTTT; CDR3aa: CASSDSVTGPDTQYF; abundance: .; d_gene: .; j_gene: TRBJ2-3; v_gene: TRBV6-4
CDR3nt: TGTGCCAGCAGCTTAGGATTCGTGCGGGACAGGGGCGAAGAGACCCAGTACTTC; CDR3aa: CASSLGFVRDRGEETQYF; abundance: few; d_gene: TRBD1; j_gene: TRBJ2-5; v_gene: TRBV7-3
CDR3nt: TGTGCCAGCCGATACGACAGGGGCAATGAAGCTTTCTTT; CDR3aa: CASRYDRGNEAFF; abundance: .; d_gene: TRBD1; j_gene: TRBJ1-1; v_gene: TRBV27
CDR3nt: TGTGCCAGCAGCCGGACTCTCACCGGGGAGCTGTTTTTT; CDR3aa: CASSRTLTGELFF; abundance: .; d_gene: .; j_gene: TRBJ2-2; v_gene: TRBV5-4
CDR3nt: TGTGCCAGCAGTGAAGGACCGGGACTAGCCTACGAGCAGTACTTC; CDR3aa: CASSEGPGLAYEQYF; abundance: .; d_gene: TRBD2; j_gene: TRBJ2-7; v_gene: TRBV6-1
CDR3nt: TGTGCCTGGAGTCGGAGCCTGAACACCGGGGAGCTGTTTTTT; CDR3aa: CAWSRSLNTGELFF; abundance: .; d_gene: .; j_gene: TRBJ2-2; v_gene: TRBV30
CDR3nt: TGCGCCAGCAGTACCCACGGACCTCAGAGCGGGGCTTTCTTT; CDR3aa: CASSTHGPQSGAFF; abundance: .; d_gene: .; j_gene: TRBJ1-1; v_gene: TRBV10-1
CDR3nt: TGTGCCAGCAGCCAAGATGGGATACAATCGGGGGATACGCAGTATTTT; CDR3aa: CASSQDGIQSGDTQYF; abundance: .; d_gene: .; j_gene: TRBJ2-3; v_gene: TRBV4-2
CDR3nt: TGTGCCTGCGGACTAGCGGGAGGGTCCAATGAGCAGTTCTTC; CDR3aa: CACGLAGGSNEQFF; abundance: .; d_gene: TRBD2; j_gene: TRBJ2-1; v_gene: TRBV25-1
CDR3nt: TGTGCCAGTAGTATCCGGGACAGGGCCTACGAGCAGTACTTC; CDR3aa: CASSIRDRAYEQYF; abundance: .; d_gene: TRBD1; j_gene: TRBJ2-7; v_gene: TRBV19
CDR3nt: TGTGCCTCCGCATCCGGGACAGGGCCCAATGGCTACACCTTC; CDR3aa: CASASGTGPNGYTF; abundance: .; d_gene: TRBD1; j_gene: TRBJ1-2; v_gene: TRBV10-3
CDR3nt: TGTGCCAGCAGTGAAGAGAGATTGAATGAAAAACTGTTTTTT; CDR3aa: CASSEERLNEKLFF; abundance: .; d_gene: .; j_gene: TRBJ1-4; v_gene: TRBV2
CDR3nt: TGTTCCAGCAGCTCACCTAGACGGGAGTTTTCCTACGAGCAGTACTTC; CDR3aa: CSSSSPRREFSYEQYF; abundance: .; d_gene: .; j_gene: TRBJ2-7; v_gene: TRBV7-9
CDR3nt: TGTGCCAGCAGTGATCGGTTAGCGGGGATCCTCAAACGAACCTACAATGAGCAGTTCTTC; CDR3aa: CASSDRLAGILKRTYNEQFF; abundance: .; d_gene: TRBD2; j_gene: TRBJ2-1; v_gene: TRBV6-1
CDR3nt: TGTGCCAGCAGCCAGAGACTAGCGGGGGTCACAGATACGCAGTATTTT; CDR3aa: CASSQRLAGVTDTQYF; abundance: .; d_gene: TRBD2; j_gene: TRBJ2-3; v_gene: TRBV16
CDR3nt: TGTGCCAGCTCACCAGAACTGGGCACAGATACGCAGTATTTT; CDR3aa: CASSPELGTDTQYF; abundance: .; d_gene: .; j_gene: TRBJ2-3; v_gene: TRBV18
CDR3nt: TGTGCCAGCAGCTTGGGACAGGGCTACACTGAAGCTTTCTTT; CDR3aa: CASSLGQGYTEAFF; abundance: medium-sized; d_gene: TRBD1; j_gene: TRBJ1-1; v_gene: TRBV7-6
CDR3nt: TGTGCCAGCAGTGAGGTAGGGACAGGCAGCTCTGAAGCTTTCTTT; CDR3aa: CASSEVGTGSSEAFF; abundance: many; d_gene: TRBD1; j_gene: TRBJ1-1; v_gene: TRBV6-1
CDR3nt: TGTGCCAGCACCCCGGACAGGGGGCGCGGTCAGCCCCAGCATTTT; CDR3aa: CASTPDRGRGQPQHF; abundance: once; d_gene: TRBD1; j_gene: TRBJ1-5; v_gene: TRBV27
CDR3nt: TGTGCCAGCAGTTCCTACTCGACAGGCAGATCCTACGAGCAGTACTTC; CDR3aa: CASSSYSTGRSYEQYF; abundance: once; d_gene: .; j_gene: TRBJ2-7; v_gene: TRBV27
CDR3nt: TGCGCCAGCAGCTTGGGGGGGACAGGGGTAGGAGATACGCAGTATTTT; CDR3aa: CASSLGGTGVGDTQYF; abundance: .; d_gene: TRBD1; j_gene: TRBJ2-3; v_gene: TRBV5-1
CDR3nt: TGTGCCAGCAGCGGGACTAGGGCCAAAAACATTCAGTACTTC; CDR3aa: CASSGTRAKNIQYF; abundance: .; d_gene: TRBD2; j_gene: TRBJ2-4; v_gene: TRBV7-9
CDR3nt: TGTGCCAGCAGTCGGGACAACAATCAGCCCCAGCATTTT; CDR3aa: CASSRDNNQPQHF; abundance: .; d_gene: .; j_gene: TRBJ1-5; v_gene: TRBV6-1
CDR3nt: TGTGCCTGGAGTGTACTAGAGACCCAGTACTTC; CDR3aa: CAWSVLETQYF; abundance: few; d_gene: .; j_gene: TRBJ2-5; v_gene: TRBV30
CDR3nt: TGTGCCAGCAGCCCCGGGACTTCTACTGGGGCCAACGTCCTGACTTTC; CDR3aa: CASSPGTSTGANVLTF; abundance: .; d_gene: .; j_gene: TRBJ2-6; v_gene: TRBV5-8
CDR3nt: TGTGCCAGCAGCTTATCACTAGCGGGAGTTACCGGGGAGCTGTTTTTT; CDR3aa: CASSLSLAGVTGELFF; abundance: .; d_gene: TRBD2; j_gene: TRBJ2-2; v_gene: TRBV5-6
CDR3nt: TGTGCCAGCAGATGGACTAGCGGAGGCGGAGAGACCCAGTACTTC; CDR3aa: CASRWTSGGGETQYF; abundance: .; d_gene: TRBD2; j_gene: TRBJ2-5; v_gene: TRBV7-9
CDR3nt: TGTGCCAGCAGCTTGGTTCAGGCCCTGAACACTGAAGCTTTCTTT; CDR3aa: CASSLVQALNTEAFF; abundance: .; d_gene: .; j_gene: TRBJ1-1; v_gene: TRBV5-4
CDR3nt: TGCGCCAGCAGCGCAAACCCTAGCTCTGGAAACACCATATATTTT; CDR3aa: CASSANPSSGNTIYF; abundance: few; d_gene: .; j_gene: TRBJ1-3; v_gene: TRBV4-1
CDR3nt: TGTGCCAGCAGCTCAACAGGGGGCGGTTACAATGAGCAGTTCTTC; CDR3aa: CASSSTGGGYNEQFF; abundance: .; d_gene: TRBD1; j_gene: TRBJ2-1; v_gene: TRBV11-3
CDR3nt: TGTGCCAGCAGTTTAGTCGGGCTAGCGGGCAGAGAGCAGTACTTC; CDR3aa: CASSLVGLAGREQYF; abundance: .; d_gene: TRBD2; j_gene: TRBJ2-7; v_gene: TRBV27
CDR3nt: TGTGCCAGCAGTCCCCGGACTAGTGAGGGAGAGACCCAGTACTTC; CDR3aa: CASSPRTSEGETQYF; abundance: .; d_gene: TRBD2; j_gene: TRBJ2-5; v_gene: TRBV2
CDR3nt: TGCGCCAGCAGCCAACTATTAGGACAGGCCCTCTTC; CDR3aa: CASSQLLGQALF; abundance: .; d_gene: TRBD1; j_gene: TRBJ2-7; v_gene: TRBV5-1
CDR3nt: TGCGCCAGCAGCCAAGATATGTCCCTCTACGAGCAGTACTTC; CDR3aa: CASSQDMSLYEQYF; abundance: .; d_gene: .; j_gene: TRBJ2-7; v_gene: TRBV4-1
CDR3nt: TGTGCCAGTAGTACCCTCGGAGGAGAGACCCAGTACTTC; CDR3aa: CASSTLGGETQYF; abundance: .; d_gene: .; j_gene: TRBJ2-5; v_gene: TRBV19